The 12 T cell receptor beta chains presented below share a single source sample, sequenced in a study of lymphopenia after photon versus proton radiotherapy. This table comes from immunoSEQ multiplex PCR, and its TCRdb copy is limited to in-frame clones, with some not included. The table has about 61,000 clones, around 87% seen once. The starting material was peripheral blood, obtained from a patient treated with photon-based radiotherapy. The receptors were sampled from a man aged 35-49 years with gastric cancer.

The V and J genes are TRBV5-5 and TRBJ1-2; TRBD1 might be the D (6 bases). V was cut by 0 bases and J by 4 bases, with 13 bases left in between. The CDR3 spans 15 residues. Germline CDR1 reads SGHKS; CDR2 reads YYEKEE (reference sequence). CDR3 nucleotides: TGTGCCAGCAGCTTGGCGATGACAGGACCCTATGGCTACACCTTC. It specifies CASSLAMTGPYGYTF.

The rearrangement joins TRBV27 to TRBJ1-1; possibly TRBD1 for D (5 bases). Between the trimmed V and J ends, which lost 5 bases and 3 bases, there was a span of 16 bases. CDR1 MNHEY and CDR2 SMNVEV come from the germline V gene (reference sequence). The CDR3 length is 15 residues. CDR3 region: CASSLPGQGHTEAFF. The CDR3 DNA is TGTGCCAGCAGTCTCCCCGGGCAGGGTCACACTGAAGCTTTCTTT.

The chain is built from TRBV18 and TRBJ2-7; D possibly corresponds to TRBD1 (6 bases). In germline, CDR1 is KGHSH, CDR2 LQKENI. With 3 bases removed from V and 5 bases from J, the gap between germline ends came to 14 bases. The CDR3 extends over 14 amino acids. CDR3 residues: CASSPTGPRDEQYF. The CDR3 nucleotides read TGTGCCAGCTCACCTACAGGGCCCCGGGACGAGCAGTACTTC.

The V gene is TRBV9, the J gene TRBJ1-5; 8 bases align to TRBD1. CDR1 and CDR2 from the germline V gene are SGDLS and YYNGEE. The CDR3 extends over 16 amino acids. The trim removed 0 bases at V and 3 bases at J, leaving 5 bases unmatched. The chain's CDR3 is CASSVGTGGDNQPQHF. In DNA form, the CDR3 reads TGTGCCAGCAGCGTAGGAACAGGGGGAGACAATCAGCCCCAGCATTTT.

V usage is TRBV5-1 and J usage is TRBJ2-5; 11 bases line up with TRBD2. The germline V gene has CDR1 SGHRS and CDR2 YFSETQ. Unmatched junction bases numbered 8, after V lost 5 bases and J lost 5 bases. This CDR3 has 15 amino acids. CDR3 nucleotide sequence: TGCGCCAGCAGGACTAGCGGGGCCCCGGGGGAGACCCAGTACTTC. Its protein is CASRTSGAPGETQYF.

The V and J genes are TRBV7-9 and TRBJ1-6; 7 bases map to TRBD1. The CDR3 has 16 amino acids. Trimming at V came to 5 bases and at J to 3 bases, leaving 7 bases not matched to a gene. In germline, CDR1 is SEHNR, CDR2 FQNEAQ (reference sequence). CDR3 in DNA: TGTGCCAGCAGCCCCGCAGGGGGATTCTATAATTCACCCCTCCACTTT. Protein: CASSPAGGFYNSPLHF.

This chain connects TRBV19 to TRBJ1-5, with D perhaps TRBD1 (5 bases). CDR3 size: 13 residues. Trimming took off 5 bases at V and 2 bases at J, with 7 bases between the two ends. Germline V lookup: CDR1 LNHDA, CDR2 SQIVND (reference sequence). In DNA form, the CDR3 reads TGTGCCAGTAGTCCGGGGGGCAATCAGCCCCAGCATTTT. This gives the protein CASSPGGNQPQHF.

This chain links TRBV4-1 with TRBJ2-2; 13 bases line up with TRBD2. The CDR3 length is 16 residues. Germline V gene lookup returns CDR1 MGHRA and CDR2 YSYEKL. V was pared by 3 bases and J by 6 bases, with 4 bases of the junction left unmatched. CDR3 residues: CASSHPTSGGAGELFF. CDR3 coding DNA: TGCGCCAGCAGCCACCCTACTAGCGGGGGGGCCGGGGAGCTGTTTTTT.

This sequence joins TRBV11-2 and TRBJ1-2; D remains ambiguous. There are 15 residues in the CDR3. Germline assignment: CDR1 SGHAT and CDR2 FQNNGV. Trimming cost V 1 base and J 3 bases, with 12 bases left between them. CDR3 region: CASSLGRSPYYGYTF. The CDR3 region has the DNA TGTGCCAGCAGCTTAGGAAGGAGTCCCTACTATGGCTACACCTTC.

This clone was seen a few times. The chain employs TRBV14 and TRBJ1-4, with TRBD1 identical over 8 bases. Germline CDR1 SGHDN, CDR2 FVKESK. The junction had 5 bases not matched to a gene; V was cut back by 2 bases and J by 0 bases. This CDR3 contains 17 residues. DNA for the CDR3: TGTGCCAGCAGCCAACGGACAGGGTCCCCAACTAATGAAAAACTGTTTTTT. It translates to CASSQRTGSPTNEKLFF. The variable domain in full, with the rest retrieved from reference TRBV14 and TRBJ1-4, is EAGVTQFPSHSVIEKGQTVTLRCDPISGHDNLYWYRRVMGKEIKFLLHFVKESKQDESGMPNNRFLAERTGGTYSTLKVQPAELEDSGVYFCASSQRTGSPTNEKLFFGSGTQLSVL.

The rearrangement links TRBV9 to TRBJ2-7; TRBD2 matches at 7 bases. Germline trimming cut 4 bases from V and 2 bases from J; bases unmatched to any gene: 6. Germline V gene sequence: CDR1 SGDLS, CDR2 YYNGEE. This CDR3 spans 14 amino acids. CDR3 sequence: CASSTREVAYEQYF. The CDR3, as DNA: TGTGCCAGCAGCACCCGGGAGGTAGCCTACGAGCAGTACTTC.

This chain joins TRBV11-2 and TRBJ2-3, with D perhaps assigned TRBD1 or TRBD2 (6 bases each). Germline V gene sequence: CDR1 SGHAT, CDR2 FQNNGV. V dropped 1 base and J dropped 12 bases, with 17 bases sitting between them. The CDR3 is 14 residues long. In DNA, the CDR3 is TGTGCCAGCAGCTTAGGACGAGCCGGGGGCCTACAGTATTTT. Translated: CASSLGRAGGLQYF.